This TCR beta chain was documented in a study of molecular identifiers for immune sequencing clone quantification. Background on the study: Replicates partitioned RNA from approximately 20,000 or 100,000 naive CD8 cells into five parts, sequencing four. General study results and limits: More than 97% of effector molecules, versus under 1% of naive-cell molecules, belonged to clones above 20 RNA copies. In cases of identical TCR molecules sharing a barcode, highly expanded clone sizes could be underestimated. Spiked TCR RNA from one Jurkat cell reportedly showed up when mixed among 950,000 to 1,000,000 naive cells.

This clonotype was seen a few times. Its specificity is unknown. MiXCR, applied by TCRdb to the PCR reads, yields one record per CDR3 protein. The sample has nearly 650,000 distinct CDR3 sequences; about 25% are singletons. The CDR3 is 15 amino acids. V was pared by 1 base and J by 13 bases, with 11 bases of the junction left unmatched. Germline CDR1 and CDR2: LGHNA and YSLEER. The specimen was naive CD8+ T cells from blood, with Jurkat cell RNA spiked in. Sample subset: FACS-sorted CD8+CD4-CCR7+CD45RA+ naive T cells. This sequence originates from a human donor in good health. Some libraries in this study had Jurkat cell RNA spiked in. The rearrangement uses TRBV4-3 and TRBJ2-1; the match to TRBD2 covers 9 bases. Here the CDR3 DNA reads TGCGCCAGCAGCCAAGCTAGCGGGGTAAGAATGAACCAGTTCTTC. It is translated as CASSQASGVRMNQFF.